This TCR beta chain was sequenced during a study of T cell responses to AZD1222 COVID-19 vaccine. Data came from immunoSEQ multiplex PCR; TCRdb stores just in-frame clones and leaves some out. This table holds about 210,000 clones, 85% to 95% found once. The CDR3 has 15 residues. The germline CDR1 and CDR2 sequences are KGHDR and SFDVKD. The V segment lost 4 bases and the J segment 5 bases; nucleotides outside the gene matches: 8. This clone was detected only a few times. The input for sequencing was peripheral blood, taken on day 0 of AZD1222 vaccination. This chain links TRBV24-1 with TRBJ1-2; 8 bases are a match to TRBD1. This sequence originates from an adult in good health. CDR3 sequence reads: CATSDPGQVTYGYTF. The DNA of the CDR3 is TGTGCCACCAGTGACCCGGGACAGGTCACTTATGGCTACACCTTC.